Listed below are T cell receptor beta chains from one sample, sequenced in a study of neurological immune-mediated disorders. In TCRdb, the 5' RACE reads were re-called with MiXCR into one record per CDR3 protein. The data show roughly 41,000 distinct CDR3 sequences, with 11% seen just once and around 3.9% held by the top ten. The sequenced sample was PBMCs. These TCRs come from a man between 60 and 75 years old with HTLV-1-associated myelopathy (HAM/TSP). Each CDR3 is given with its conserved first and last residue. A D gene is named only where the DNA matches it firmly. The size of a clone is reported for some rows only, either as once, few or many, or as a class for expanded clones.

NA,TRBV5-6,NA,TRBJ2-5,CASSFYICSVDNGMQETQYF,NA
many,TRBV29-1,NA,TRBJ1-1,CSVGGGQGAATEAFF,TGCAGCGTTGGGGGTGGGCAGGGAGCCGCCACTGAAGCTTTCTTT
many,TRBV20-1,NA,TRBJ2-5,CSARDNWTQYF,TGCAGTGCTAGGGACAATTGGACCCAGTACTTC
many,TRBV5-1,NA,TRBJ1-1,CASSRRVGTEAFF,TGCGCCAGCAGTCGCAGGGTTGGCACTGAAGCTTTCTTT
many,TRBV12-3/TRBV12-4,NA,TRBJ2-1,CASSLVSEQFF,TGTGCCAGCAGTTTAGTCAGTGAGCAGTTCTTC
NA,TRBV2,NA,TRBJ1-1,CVSSADSPEAFF,TGTGTCAGCAGCGCGGACAGCCCTGAAGCTTTCTTT
many,TRBV27,NA,TRBJ2-7,CASSSIRPNLGEQYF,TGTGCCAGCAGTTCCATCCGACCGAACCTGGGCGAGCAGTACTTC
many,TRBV6-5,NA,TRBJ1-1,CASSYLDRNTEAFF,TGTGCCAGCAGTTACCTAGACAGGAACACTGAAGCTTTCTTT
many,TRBV3-1,NA,TRBJ2-7,CASSQDMRAGDEQYF,TGTGCCAGCAGCCAAGATATGCGGGCAGGCGACGAGCAGTACTTC
many,TRBV7-9,NA,TRBJ2-1,CASSLGLAEGDEQFF,TGTGCCAGCAGCTTAGGATTAGCGGAGGGCGATGAGCAGTTCTTC
many,TRBV20-1,NA,TRBJ1-1,CSAPPPGVTEAFF,TGCAGTGCCCCACCCCCAGGGGTCACTGAAGCTTTCTTT
many,TRBV4-2,TRBD2,TRBJ2-5,CASSQHGREGDTQYF,TGTGCCAGCAGCCAACATGGGCGGGAGGGAGACACCCAGTACTTC
many,TRBV29-1,NA,TRBJ1-1,CSVTKGGQNTEAFF,TGCAGCGTCACCAAAGGAGGGCAGAACACTGAAGCTTTCTTT
many,TRBV10-1,NA,TRBJ1-2,CASSATPKTYGYTF,TGCGCCAGCAGTGCCACCCCAAAAACGTATGGCTACACCTTC
many,TRBV29-1,NA,TRBJ2-4,CSVEPSAKNIQYF,TGCAGCGTTGAACCCTCAGCCAAAAACATTCAGTACTTC
few,TRBV5-5,NA,TRBJ1-2,CASTFGGGGYTF,TGTGCCAGCACCTTTGGGGGAGGTGGCTACACCTTC
many,TRBV7-9,NA,TRBJ1-2,CASSREGVAYGYTF,TGTGCCAGCAGCCGGGAGGGGGTGGCCTATGGCTACACCTTC
many,TRBV18,NA,TRBJ2-3,CASSPFGGDTQYF,TGTGCCAGCTCACCATTCGGTGGAGATACGCAGTATTTT
many,TRBV7-9,TRBD2,TRBJ2-1,CASRPTSGNWGNEQFF,TGTGCCAGCAGACCAACTAGCGGGAATTGGGGGAATGAGCAGTTCTTC
many,TRBV3-1,TRBD2,TRBJ2-7,CASSQVLAGVGEQYF,TGTGCCAGCAGCCAAGTTTTAGCGGGAGTCGGCGAGCAGTACTTC
many,TRBV5-8,NA,TRBJ2-7,CASSHSPYEQYF,TGTGCCAGCAGCCACTCCCCCTACGAGCAGTACTTC
many,TRBV27,NA,TRBJ1-5,CASSDQGLNQPQHF,TGTGCCAGCAGCGACCAGGGACTCAATCAGCCCCAGCATTTT
many,TRBV4-2,TRBD2,TRBJ2-2,CASSQDLWLAGYTNTGELFF,TGTGCCAGCAGCCAAGATTTATGGCTAGCGGGGTATACGAACACCGGGGAGCTGTTTTTT
many,TRBV2,TRBD2,TRBJ2-6,CARGGGDSGANVLTF,TGTGCCCGTGGGGGAGGGGACTCTGGGGCCAACGTCCTGACTTTC
many,TRBV20-1,TRBD1,TRBJ2-1,CSARPPTGAYNEQFF,TGCAGTGCTAGACCCCCGACAGGGGCTTACAATGAGCAGTTCTTC
many,TRBV4-1,TRBD1,TRBJ2-6,CASSQGQGLRYSGANVLTF,TGCGCCAGCAGCCAAGGACAGGGCTTGAGGTACTCTGGGGCCAACGTCCTGACTTTC
many,TRBV5-1,NA,TRBJ2-2,CASSLVLDTGELFF,TGCGCCAGCAGCTTGGTATTGGACACCGGGGAGCTGTTTTTT
many,TRBV20-1,NA,TRBJ1-6,CSASVRRGSPLHF,TGCAGTGCTAGTGTCAGGCGGGGATCACCCCTCCACTTT
NA,TRBV20-1,NA,TRBJ1-6,CSARGAVLSPLHF,TGCAGTGCTAGAGGAGCGGTACTTTCACCCCTCCACTTT
few,TRBV20-1,TRBD2,TRBJ2-2,CSARDTSAGELFF,TGCAGTGCTAGGGACACTAGCGCCGGGGAGCTGTTTTTT
many,TRBV10-3,TRBD1,TRBJ2-5,CAISQRQGQETQYF,TGTGCCATCAGTCAGCGACAGGGTCAAGAGACCCAGTACTTC
many,TRBV24-1,NA,TRBJ2-2,CATSDLGATNTGELFF,TGTGCCACCAGTGATTTAGGGGCAACGAACACCGGGGAGCTGTTTTTT
few,TRBV6-2/TRBV6-3,NA,TRBJ2-1,CASSPPGANSYNEQFF,TGTGCCAGCAGCCCCCCCGGAGCAAACTCCTACAATGAGCAGTTCTTC
many,TRBV5-1,TRBD1,TRBJ1-2,CASSLTGVSGYTF,TGCGCCAGCAGCTTGACAGGGGTGAGCGGCTACACCTTC
many,TRBV7-9,TRBD2,TRBJ2-3,CASSLVLAGSTDTQYF,TGTGCCAGCAGCTTAGTACTAGCGGGGAGCACAGATACGCAGTATTTT
many,TRBV5-5,TRBD2,TRBJ2-3,CASSIGTSGIKDTQYF,TGTGCCAGCAGCATAGGGACTAGCGGGATCAAAGATACGCAGTATTTT
many,TRBV7-2,TRBD1,TRBJ1-5,CASSPGGASNQPQHF,TGTGCCAGCAGCCCAGGGGGCGCGAGCAATCAGCCCCAGCATTTT
many,TRBV27,NA,TRBJ1-4,CASSPGRGGYATNEKLFF,TGTGCCAGCAGTCCCGGGAGGGGGGGGTATGCAACTAATGAAAAACTGTTTTTT
NA,TRBV6-2/TRBV6-3,NA,TRBJ2-7,CAIYNVREEQYF,TGTGCCATCTACAACGTCCGGGAAGAGCAGTACTTC
NA,TRBV10-3,NA,TRBJ2-7,CAISEGQGSYYEQYF,TGTGCCATCAGTGAAGGGCAGGGCTCCTACTACGAGCAGTACTTC
many,TRBV7-2,NA,TRBJ1-6,CASSLDRNSPLHF,TGTGCCAGCAGCCTTGACAGGAATTCACCCCTCCACTTT
NA,TRBV28,NA,TRBJ2-1,CASSSGYYNEQFF,TGTGCCAGCAGCAGCGGATACTACAATGAGCAGTTCTTC
many,TRBV20-1,NA,TRBJ1-2,CSAREGADDYGYTF,TGCAGTGCTAGAGAGGGGGCTGATGACTATGGCTACACCTTC
many,TRBV20-1,NA,TRBJ1-5,CSAISGTGNQPQHF,TGCAGTGCCATATCCGGGACCGGCAATCAGCCCCAGCATTTT
many,TRBV20-1,NA,TRBJ2-7,CSASVSYEQYF,TGCAGTGCTAGCGTATCCTACGAGCAGTACTTC
many,TRBV5-1,NA,TRBJ2-6,CASSFEGTGANVLTF,TGCGCCAGCAGCTTTGAAGGGACTGGGGCCAACGTCCTGACTTTC
many,TRBV24-1,NA,TRBJ2-1,CATSDLYRDNEQFF,TGTGCCACCAGTGATTTGTACAGGGATAATGAGCAGTTCTTC
many,TRBV5-1,NA,TRBJ1-1,CASSLAGVRSEAFF,TGCGCCAGCAGCTTGGCAGGGGTAAGATCTGAAGCTTTCTTT
many,TRBV7-9,NA,TRBJ1-5,CASSPMGSNQPQHF,TGTGCCAGCAGCCCAATGGGCAGCAATCAGCCCCAGCATTTT
many,TRBV9,TRBD1,TRBJ1-2,CASSGTGGGYTF,TGTGCCAGCAGCGGGACAGGGGGCGGCTACACCTTC
many,TRBV5-1,NA,TRBJ2-7,CASSLEPGANYEQYF,TGCGCCAGCAGCTTGGAGCCGGGGGCCAACTACGAGCAGTACTTC
many,TRBV4-3,TRBD2,TRBJ2-3,CASSPRLAMGDTQYF,TGCGCCAGCAGCCCCCGACTAGCGATGGGAGATACGCAGTATTTT
many,TRBV11-3,NA,TRBJ2-3,CASSLAGADTQYF,TGTGCCAGCAGCTTAGCAGGAGCAGATACGCAGTATTTT
many,TRBV6-5,NA,TRBJ1-3,CASSYRSGNTIYF,TGTGCCAGCAGTTACAGGTCTGGAAACACCATATATTTT
many,TRBV4-2,NA,TRBJ2-7,CASSQGVGSGYEQYF,TGTGCCAGCAGCCAAGGAGTCGGGAGTGGCTACGAGCAGTACTTC
many,TRBV20-1,TRBD2,TRBJ2-1,CSAPRGSGSYNEQFF,TGCAGTGCCCCGAGGGGTAGCGGGTCCTACAATGAGCAGTTCTTC
many,TRBV3-1,NA,TRBJ1-1,CASISRGGGGTEAFF,TGTGCCAGCATAAGCCGTGGAGGCGGGGGAACTGAAGCTTTCTTT
NA,TRBV18,TRBD1,TRBJ2-1,CASSRDRDGDEQFF,TGTGCCAGCTCCCGGGACAGGGATGGGGATGAGCAGTTCTTC
NA,TRBV5-1,NA,TRBJ2-1,CASSPGTDAQFF,TGCGCCAGCAGCCCCGGTACCGATGCGCAGTTCTTC
NA,TRBV5-1,NA,TRBJ2-2,CVSSLRSTGELFF,TGTGTCAGCAGCCTAAGATCCACCGGGGAGCTGTTTTTT